This T cell receptor (beta chain) was sequenced during a study of T cell clusters in autoimmune cytopenias. General study points: No cluster-lack signature appeared between secondary cytopenia and chronic lymphocytic leukemia patients, apparently due to lymphoma masking.

The CDR3 loop spans 14 amino acids. Germline values: CDR1 KGHSH, CDR2 LQKENI. With regard to this clonotype: Antigen specificity is unknown.

TRB rearrangements were amplified by touch-down multiplex PCR with mixed TRB-A/B primers. TCRdb reprocessed the multiplex PCR reads and keeps a single row for each CDR3 protein, giving no DNA. Here the sample table reports about 12,000 distinct CDR3 sequences. TRB amplification used roughly 250 ng of peripheral blood genomic DNA. Separately, the same data were catalogued under a study of T cell repertoires in aging, cancer and after chemotherapy. That investigation notes: Age-matched healthy donors had significantly more diverse, less clonal blood TCR repertoires than untreated cancer patients.

The source material was peripheral blood. The receptor's source is a human donor in good health. This rearrangement joins TRBV18 to TRBJ1-6. CDR3 sequence reads: CASSPEGVGSPLHF.